This T cell receptor beta chain was captured by sequencing in a study of regulatory T cells in long-lasting Graves disease. Study-wide findings and caveats: Having few samples may have compromised the accuracy.

This clonotype was recorded many times. The antigen is not known. Building the TCR beta libraries relied on iRepertoire HTBI primers, and CDR3 regions underwent Arm-PCR. From the multiplex PCR reads, TCRdb called clonotypes with MiXCR, one entry per CDR3 protein. Of 450,000 to 700,000 distinct CDR3 sequences in the sample, about 13% were seen once. The time point: newly diagnosed GD, antithyroid drugs for less than 3 months. PBMCs provided the RNA from which the TCR library was made. Trimming took off 8 bases at V and 1 base at J, with 15 bases between the two ends. The CDR3 is made up of 14 amino acids. The germline gives CDR1 MNHNS, CDR2 SASEGT. These data also featured in a second study, about T cells in Graves' hyperthyroidism and ophthalmopathy. Per that paper: TCR CDR3 underwent first-round RT-PCR with the HTBI primer set.

The genes are TRBV6-1 and TRBJ2-7; D assignment may be TRBD1 or TRBD2 (5 bases each). The source material was peripheral blood mononuclear cells (PBMCs), sampled at new diagnosis, from a patient treated with antithyroid drugs. The sequence was obtained from a man between 25 and 39 years old with Graves disease. The CDR3 loop is CASLRGGRSYEQYF. CDR3 coding DNA: TGTGCCAGCCTCCGGGGCGGACGATCCTACGAGCAGTACTTC.